This TCR beta chain was identified in a study of blood T cell repertoires in COVID-19 (TCRdb year 2020). Looking at the study overall: Samples from collaborators originated in the United States, Italy and Spain and spanned both the acute and convalescent phases of COVID-19. The prospective study material was composed of cDNA or gDNA derived from T cells, B-cell-depleted T cells, or PBMCs. Deeply sampled blood TCRbeta repertoires from subjects exposed to, actively infected with, or recovered from COVID-19 were included in the dataset. The repertoires were released in a freely available public database intended as a resource for research on the immune response to SARS-CoV-2. Samples were obtained from the ongoing ImmuneRACE study (first 160 participants) and from over 1,000 subjects provided by 6 global collaborators. Nearly every sample came with metadata listing a de-identified subject ID, COVID-19 status, age in years and sex. HLA class I and class II types, where available, came from metadata supplied by the sample provider rather than from assay-based typing. Results the study describes overall, beyond this receptor: How much clinical and demographic metadata was included differed by source and by participant, and the metadata was provided uncurated.

TCRbeta CDR3 regions were amplified from genomic DNA by means of the immunoSEQ Assay, a bias-controlled multiplex PCR. In the authors' own workflow: Within the assay, amplification of reference gene primers was used to estimate how many nucleated cells each sample contained. Sequence reads were collapsed and filtered to measure the absolute abundance of every unique TCRbeta CDR3 rearrangement. Productive Simpson clonality was computed per sample as the square root of Simpson's diversity index over productive rearrangements. The table comes from immuneACCESS by way of TCRdb, which keeps in-frame sequences with V and J called. Part of the clones is missing from these tables; in studies checked, under half for an unresolved V gene and the rest for unknown reasons. The V and J calls and the clone size are those of that table, but D and trimming were determined from the DNA. In this sample the table shows about 250,000 clones, 65% to 90% of which occur a single time. The top ten constitute approximately 9.1% of the sample.

As to this clone: Which antigen it targets is not known. Per-base quality was not reported, and no clone a single base away is much larger than it.

The CDR3 goes from the cysteine to the phenylalanine over 16 residues. Only the CDR3 portion is preserved as DNA: 48 bases, with reading frame beginning at the first base. The germline V gene sets CDR1 to ENHRY and CDR2 to SYGVKD. Trimming takes 3 bases from V and 0 bases from J, and the germline ends sit 12 bases apart. Participants in the prospective study were enrolled through a virtual design, were aged roughly 18 to 95 years, and lived in some 24 United States geographic areas. Cohort assignment in the prospective study relied on participant-reported clinical history from a screening survey and a study questionnaire. In the prospective study, whole blood, serum and a nasopharyngeal or oropharyngeal swab were collected from each participant by mobile phlebotomists. Over a 2-month period, participants in the prospective study had the option of providing additional blood draws and questionnaires. Prospective study blood samples were shipped either frozen or at room temperature before DNA extraction.

The receptor comes from a woman between 45 and 60 years old with acute COVID-19. Input material: PBMCs or T cells enriched from blood (not recorded which). The rearranged chain carries TRBV10-3 and TRBJ1-3; no D gene can be assigned with confidence. The sequenced DNA: TGTGCCATCAGTGAAGGAGGGAAGAGCTCTGGAAACACCATATATTTT. Translated, this gives CAISEGGKSSGNTIYF.